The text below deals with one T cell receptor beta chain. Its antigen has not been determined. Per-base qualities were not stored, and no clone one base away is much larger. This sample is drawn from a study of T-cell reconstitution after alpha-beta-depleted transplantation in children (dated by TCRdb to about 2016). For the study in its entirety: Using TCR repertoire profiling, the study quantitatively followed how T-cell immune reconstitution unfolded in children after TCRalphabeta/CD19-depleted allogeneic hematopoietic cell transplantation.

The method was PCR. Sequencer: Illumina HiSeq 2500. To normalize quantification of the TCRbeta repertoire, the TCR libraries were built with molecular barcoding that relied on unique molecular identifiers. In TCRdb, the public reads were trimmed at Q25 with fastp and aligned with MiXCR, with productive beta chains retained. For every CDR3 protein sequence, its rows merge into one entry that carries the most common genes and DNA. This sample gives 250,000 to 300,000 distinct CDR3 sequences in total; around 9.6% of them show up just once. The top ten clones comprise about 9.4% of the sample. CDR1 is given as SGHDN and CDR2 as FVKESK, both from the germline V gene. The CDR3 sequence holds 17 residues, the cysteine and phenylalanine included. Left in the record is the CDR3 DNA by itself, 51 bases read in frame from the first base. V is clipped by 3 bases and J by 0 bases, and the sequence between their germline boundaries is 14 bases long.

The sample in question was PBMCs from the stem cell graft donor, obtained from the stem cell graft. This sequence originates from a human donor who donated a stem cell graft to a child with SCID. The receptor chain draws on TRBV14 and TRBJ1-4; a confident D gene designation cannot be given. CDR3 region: CASSHLKDFATNEKLFF. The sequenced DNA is TGTGCCAGCAGCCACCTGAAAGATTTTGCAACTAATGAAAAACTGTTTTTT.